The 17 T cell receptor beta chains reported below all come from one sample, sequenced in a study of blood T cell repertoires in COVID-19. Clones were read by immunoSEQ multiplex PCR, and TCRdb kept only the in-frame ones, dropping some. The data show around 220,000 clones, with 85% to 90% seen just once and roughly 10% held by the top ten. The sequenced sample consisted of peripheral blood. The receptors stem from a woman in her 50s with COVID-19, enrolled during active disease.

V is TRBV3-1 (or the pseudogene TRBV3-2) and J is TRBJ1-2; D perhaps matches TRBD1 (6 bases). The CDR3 sequence is 18 residues long. Trimming removed 6 bases from V and 4 bases from J, with 27 bases in between. Germline V lookup: CDR1 LGHDT, CDR2 YNNKEL (reference sequence). CDR3 amino acids: CASSPRFLGGRLPYGYTF. The CDR3, as DNA: TGTGCCAGCAGTCCGCGTTTTTTAGGGGGACGCCTCCCCTATGGCTACACCTTC.

The genes are TRBV7-9 and TRBJ2-1; TRBD2 matches 8 bases. V was clipped by 3 bases and J by 2 bases; unmatched bases: 3. Germline V CDR1 and CDR2: SEHNR, FQNEAQ (reference sequence). CDR3 length equals 15 residues. The CDR3 spells CASSFSGMAYNEQFF. DNA for the CDR3: TGTGCCAGCAGCTTTAGCGGGATGGCCTACAATGAGCAGTTCTTC.

The rearrangement uses TRBV5-5 and TRBJ1-1, with TRBD1 as a possible D gene (5 bases). The CDR3 is 12 amino acids. In germline, CDR1 is SGHKS, CDR2 YYEKEE (reference sequence). Deletions cut 3 bases from V and 4 bases from J, with 7 bases between. CDR3 sequence: CASSYDSTEAFF. CDR3 nucleotide sequence: TGTGCCAGCAGCTATGACAGCACTGAAGCTTTCTTT.

The J gene is TRBJ2-7, the V gene TRBV6-2 or TRBV6-3; 11 positions match TRBD2. The ends lost 0 bases at V and 1 base at J; junction bases unmatched: 8. Germline lookup yields CDR1 MNHEY and CDR2 SVGEGT. This CDR3 spans 18 amino acids. The CDR3 region is CASSYSSVAGGLSYEQYV. CDR3 in DNA: TGTGCCAGCAGTTACTCGTCGGTAGCGGGGGGGCTGTCCTACGAGCAGTACGTC.

The chain links TRBV29-1 to TRBJ2-3; tentative D call: TRBD2 (6 bases). Between the trimmed V and J ends, which lost 8 bases and 0 bases, there was a span of 12 bases. CDR3 length equals 13 residues. Germline V CDR1 and CDR2: SQVTM, ANQGSEA. Written as DNA, the CDR3 is TGCAGCCAGTATGGGGGGAGCACAGATACGCAGTATTTT. Residues: CSQYGGSTDTQYF.

This rearrangement joins TRBV7-8 to TRBJ2-2; D is possibly TRBD2 (6 bases). V shed 2 bases and J shed 4 bases, with 14 bases lying between them. Germline CDR1 SGHVS, CDR2 FQNEAQ. The length of the CDR3 is 16 residues. The CDR3 reads CASSLNSGGFTGELFF. The CDR3 DNA follows: TGTGCCAGCAGCTTAAATTCCGGGGGTTTCACCGGGGAGCTGTTTTTT.

This clone was counted only a few times. The chain uses TRBV4-3 and TRBJ2-7; 7 bases agree with TRBD1. Germline V gene sequence: CDR1 LGHNA, CDR2 YSLEER. Trimming cost V 1 base and J 3 bases; bases outside gene matches: 3. The CDR3 loop spans 14 amino acids. This CDR3 reads CASSQAHRGYEQYF. CDR3 bases: TGCGCCAGCAGCCAAGCACACAGGGGCTACGAGCAGTACTTC.

The chain couples TRBV5-1 to TRBJ2-3; 8 nucleotides align to TRBD1. Germline V lookup: CDR1 SGHRS, CDR2 YFSETQ. The CDR3 extends over 14 amino acids. V was pared by 0 bases and J by 3 bases, with 0 bases of the junction left unmatched. The CDR3 DNA reads TGCGCCAGCAGCTTGGGGACAGGGACAGATACGCAGTATTTT. This sequence encodes CASSLGTGTDTQYF.

The DNA for the CDR3 is TGTGCCAGCAGCCCGACAGGGGAAGACTATGGCTACACCTTC. Protein: CASSPTGEDYGYTF. The chain carries TRBV3-1 (or the pseudogene TRBV3-2) and TRBJ1-2, with 8 bases identical to TRBD1. The CDR3 loop spans 14 amino acids. Germline trimming cut 4 bases from V and 3 bases from J; bases unmatched to any gene: 4. Germline V gene lookup returns CDR1 LGHDT and CDR2 YNNKEL (reference sequence).

V and J are TRBV5-4 and TRBJ1-4; tentative D call: TRBD1 (5 bases). The CDR3 is made up of 14 amino acids. V was cut by 3 bases and J by 0 bases, with 6 bases left in between. Per germline, CDR1 SGHNT and CDR2 YYREEE (reference sequence). CDR3 region: CASSSGATNEKLFF. CDR3 in DNA: TGTGCCAGCAGCTCGGGGGCAACTAATGAAAAACTGTTTTTT.

V gene TRBV27 combines with J gene TRBJ1-3; unclear D gene. The germline gives CDR1 MNHEY, CDR2 SMNVEV (reference sequence). The CDR3 is 13 residues long. V was pared by 2 bases and J by 4 bases, with 6 bases between. CDR3: CASSLSGGNTIYF. The CDR3 DNA is TGTGCCAGCAGTTTAAGTGGCGGAAACACCATATATTTT.

For this clone: An end of the junction differs from the germline gene, which may be a read error. This chain connects TRBV6-1 to TRBJ1-4, with D perhaps matching TRBD1 (5 bases). The CDR3 runs to 14 residues. Germline V gene data show CDR1 as MNHNS and CDR2 as SASEGT. The DNA of the CDR3 is TGTGCCAGCAGGGAAGGGACTTTCAATGAAAAACTGTTTTTT. This encodes CASREGTFNEKLFF.

The V gene is TRBV6-6, the J gene TRBJ1-3; weak D call: TRBD1 (5 bases). The V gene lost 4 bases and the J gene lost 1 base, with 11 bases spanning the gap. The CDR3 length is 15 residues. Germline CDR1 is MNHNY and CDR2 is SVGAGI (reference sequence). Written as DNA, the CDR3 is TGTGCCAGCAGTTCCATTGGGGCTTCTGGAAACACCATATATTTT. It specifies CASSSIGASGNTIYF.

The V gene is TRBV6-5, the J gene TRBJ1-2; a possible D gene is TRBD1 (6 bases). Looked up from germline, CDR1 is MNHEY and CDR2 is SVGAGI. This CDR3 is built from 14 residues. Deletions cut 6 bases from V and 5 bases from J, with 16 bases between. The CDR3 nucleotides are TGTGCCAGCAGAGCGCCCCAGGGGTTGTATGGCTACACCTTC. Its translation: CASRAPQGLYGYTF.

This clone was detected only once. The V call is TRBV5-4, the J call TRBJ2-3, with 8 positions matching TRBD1. Looked up from germline, CDR1 is SGHNT and CDR2 is YYREEE (reference sequence). The CDR3 runs to 12 residues. Losses at the gene ends were 3 bases for V and 10 bases for J; bases not matched to a gene: 4. CDR3 residues: CASSSRQGPQYF. The CDR3 region has the DNA TGTGCCAGCAGCTCCAGACAGGGGCCGCAGTATTTT.

The chain has TRBV19 and TRBJ1-1, with D perhaps matching TRBD1 (5 bases). The V gene's germline CDR1 is LNHDA and CDR2 SQIVND (reference sequence). The CDR3 is 14 residues long. Trimming left V 3 bases short and J 4 bases short, with 12 bases between. The CDR3 sequence: CASSIGGEGTEAFF. The CDR3 DNA is TGTGCCAGTAGTATCGGGGGGGAGGGCACTGAAGCTTTCTTT.

The chain couples TRBV2 to TRBJ1-1; D gene uncertain. The CDR3 is 13 residues long. Germline V CDR1 and CDR2: SNHLY, FYNNEI. V gave up 4 bases and J gave up 4 bases, with 10 bases separating them. The CDR3 nucleotides read TGTGCCAGCAGTGTTCGGGGAGGCACTGAAGCTTTCTTT. Encoded protein: CASSVRGGTEAFF.